This TCR beta chain was recovered during a study of cytomegalovirus exposure and HLA in healthy donors. The PCR employed 60 Vbeta primers together with 13 Jbeta primers. The table came from immunoSEQ multiplex PCR; TCRdb's copy has only in-frame clones and leaves some out. The sample contains around 140,000 clones, 78% of which appear only once. The V gene lost 5 bases and the J gene lost 10 bases, with 20 bases spanning the gap. The CDR3 spans 14 residues. The germline V gene has CDR1 MDHEN and CDR2 SYDVKM. The sequenced sample consisted of PBMCs. The TCR comes from a female donor in good health and CMV-seronegative. V gene TRBV28 combines with J gene TRBJ1-1; weak D call: TRBD1 (6 bases). The CDR3 is CASSQQGRRGGAFF. CDR3 sequence (DNA): TGTGCCAGCAGTCAACAGGGCAGGCGAGGAGGAGCTTTCTTT.